This TCR beta chain appears in the sequencing data of a study of cytomegalovirus exposure and HLA in healthy donors. The PCR ran on 60 Vbeta and 13 Jbeta primers. As originally analysed: In a later analysis, 8.5 million to 14 million of 75 million to 90 million unique beta chains occurred in at least two donors. TCRdb's table, derived via immunoSEQ multiplex PCR, lists solely in-frame clones and lacks some. V and J calls and clone size are those listed in that table; D and trimming were worked out from the DNA. The sample gives some 140,000 clones, 80% of which show up once; approximately 2.1% is in the top ten. The donors gave bone marrow, and they were healthy. The CDR3 has 15 residues. Trimming cost V 4 bases and J 0 bases, with 10 bases left between them. Germline values: CDR1 SGHRS, CDR2 YFSETQ.

This clonotype was obtained from a man aged 25-45 years in good health and CMV-seronegative. The V and J genes are TRBV5-1 and TRBJ1-4; tentatively, D is TRBD1 (5 bases). Sequencing used PBMCs. The CDR3: CASSPGVSTNEKLFF. The CDR3 nucleotides are TGCGCCAGCAGCCCGGGGGTCTCAACTAATGAAAAACTGTTTTTT.